Below are 20 T cell receptor beta chains sequenced from a single sample in a study of blood T cells in healthy people across ages. Combining a sample-barcoded 5' primer with a J-beta primer mix, a second PCR ran for about 7 to 12 cycles. A single record per CDR3 protein comes from TCRdb applying MiXCR to the 5' RACE reads. Altogether 650,000 to 800,000 distinct CDR3 sequences are present, around 42% being singletons, with the ten largest covering around 18%. The sequencing input was blood. Source of these receptors: a man aged 55 to 70 in good health.

The genes are TRBV27 and TRBJ1-1; TRBD1 aligns across 8 bases. The CDR3 has 15 residues. Germline CDR1 and CDR2: MNHEY and SMNVEV (reference sequence). Germline trimming cut 5 bases from V and 2 bases from J; bases unmatched to any gene: 7. This CDR3 is CASSPGQGINTEAFF. CDR3 coding DNA: TGTGCCAGCAGTCCTGGACAGGGTATAAACACTGAAGCTTTCTTT.

To note about this clonotype: One junction end does not reproduce the germline sequence, and a read error may be involved. The rearrangement joins TRBV9 to TRBJ2-1; 9 positions match TRBD2. This CDR3 comprises 15 residues. From germline, CDR1 is SGDLS and CDR2 YYNGEE. The CDR3 here is CVSSVAGLAYHEQFF. DNA of the CDR3: TGTGTCAGCAGCGTAGCTGGACTAGCGTACCATGAGCAGTTCTTC.

The table lists this clonotype with a few counts. V gene TRBV6-5 combines with J gene TRBJ1-1; TRBD1 is a possible D gene (6 bases). Germline loops: CDR1 MNHEY, CDR2 SVGAGI. V shed 6 bases and J shed 2 bases, with 13 bases lying between them. The CDR3 consists of 14 residues. The CDR3 region is CASRPGQLNTEAFF. CDR3 coding DNA: TGTGCCAGCAGACCTGGACAGCTAAACACTGAAGCTTTCTTT.

This clonotype turned up a few times. V gene TRBV27 combines with J gene TRBJ2-3; D unresolved. The CDR3 sequence is 14 residues long. V was shortened by 5 bases and J by 7 bases, with 16 bases between the two germline ends. The germline V gene has CDR1 MNHEY and CDR2 SMNVEV (reference sequence). DNA of the CDR3: TGTGCCAGCAGTCCCATTTTCGGCGAGAATACGCAGTATTTT. Protein: CASSPIFGENTQYF.

This clonotype occurred a few times. This rearrangement joins TRBV6-6 to TRBJ2-1; 8 bases agree with TRBD2. V was clipped by 6 bases and J by 9 bases; unmatched bases: 19. The CDR3 is 17 residues long. Germline V gene data show CDR1 as MNHNY and CDR2 as SVGAGI (reference sequence). The CDR3 is CASSLDLMSGGSREQFF. The DNA of the CDR3 is TGTGCCAGCAGCCTAGACCTAATGAGCGGGGGCTCTCGTGAGCAGTTCTTC.

This chain connects TRBV13 to TRBJ2-7, with D possibly called TRBD1 or TRBD2 (5 bases each). The germline V gene has CDR1 PRHDT and CDR2 FYEKMQ (reference sequence). The V and J ends lost 4 bases and 2 bases respectively, with 12 bases between them. The CDR3 is made up of 14 amino acids. The DNA for the CDR3 is TGTGCCAGCAGCTCCTCAGGGACCACCTACGAGCAGTACTTC. Its protein product is CASSSSGTTYEQYF.

The genes are TRBV30 and TRBJ2-3, with 8 bases lining up with TRBD1. The CDR3 is made up of 12 amino acids. The junction had 8 bases not matched to a gene; V was cut back by 7 bases and J by 8 bases. Germline V lookup: CDR1 GTSNPN, CDR2 SVGIG (reference sequence). CDR3 coding DNA: TGTGCCTACGGACAGGGTATAGGTACGCAGTATTTT. Its translation is CAYGQGIGTQYF.

V usage is TRBV11-3 and J usage is TRBJ1-2; no reliable D call. V lost 7 bases to trimming and J lost 6 bases, with 12 bases between them. The CDR3 spans 12 residues. The germline gives CDR1 SGHNT, CDR2 YENEEA. The CDR3 nucleotides read TGTGCCAGCACCGCCCGAGGCAATGGCTACACCTTC. It specifies CASTARGNGYTF.

In this sample, this clonotype turned up once. The CDR3 here is CSGTRSSYNEQYF. The CDR3 nucleotides are TGCAGCGGCACCAGGAGCTCCTACAATGAGCAGTACTTC. This chain joins TRBV29-1 and TRBJ2-1; D remains ambiguous. The better agreement between TRBJ2-7 and the DNA end casts doubt on the J call. Germline CDR1 is SQVTM and CDR2 is ANQGSEA. This CDR3 is built from 13 residues.

This clonotype was recorded a few times. The CDR3 is CASSLGVALQPYEQYF. DNA of the CDR3: TGTGCCAGCAGCTTAGGCGTGGCTTTACAACCCTACGAGCAGTACTTC. The V call is TRBV11-2, the J call TRBJ2-7; D unclear. CDR1 is SGHAT and CDR2 is FQNNGV in the germline V gene. V lost 1 base, J lost 2 bases, and 15 bases lay in between. The CDR3 spans 16 residues.

The table lists this clonotype with a few counts. The chain links TRBV2 to TRBJ1-1, with D tentatively TRBD1 (6 bases). Trimming shortened V by 4 bases and J by 4 bases, and 19 bases separated the two germline ends. The CDR3 extends over 16 amino acids. Per germline, CDR1 SNHLY and CDR2 FYNNEI. The CDR3 protein is CASSGTAALGATEAFF. In nucleotides, the CDR3 is TGTGCCAGCAGTGGGACAGCGGCCCTTGGGGCCACTGAAGCTTTCTTT.

This chain connects TRBV25-1 to TRBJ1-1; maybe TRBD1 (5 bases). V was cut by 7 bases and J by 7 bases, with 16 bases left in between. Germline CDR1 and CDR2: MGHDK and SYGVNS. The CDR3 covers 13 residues. This CDR3 reads CASTPGLQGEAFF. CDR3 bases: TGTGCCAGCACCCCGGGACTCCAGGGTGAAGCTTTCTTT. The full variable domain, completed using reference TRBV25-1 and TRBJ1-1, is EADIYQTPRYLVIGTGKKITLECSQTMGHDKMYWYQQDPGMELHLIHYSYGVNSTEKGDLSSESTVSRIRTEHFPLTLESARPSHTSQYLCASTPGLQGEAFFGQGTRLTVV.

The rearrangement uses TRBV20-1 and TRBJ1-1, with 8 positions matching TRBD1. This CDR3 is 15 amino acids long. Germline CDR1 is DFQATT and CDR2 is SNEGSKA (reference sequence). V lost 4 bases and J lost 0; bases outside the gene matches: 7. The CDR3 here is CSANPGQALNTEAFF. Written as DNA, the CDR3 is TGCAGTGCTAACCCGGGACAGGCACTGAACACTGAAGCTTTCTTT.

This chain uses TRBV5-1 with TRBJ2-3; 9 bases align to TRBD2. V dropped 1 base and J dropped 6; count of bases not matched to a gene: 6. CDR3 size: 15 residues. From germline, CDR1 is SGHRS and CDR2 YFSETQ. DNA of the CDR3: TGCGCCAGCAGCTTGTCGTTAGCGGGGGTGGATACGCAGTATTTT. Translating gives CASSLSLAGVDTQYF.

The sample holds one count of this clonotype. The chain uses TRBV7-2 and TRBJ1-2, with D possibly matching TRBD1 (5 bases). V shed 1 base and J shed 5 bases, with 17 bases lying between them. The CDR3 consists of 16 residues. The germline V gene has CDR1 SGHTA and CDR2 FQGNSA. CDR3 in DNA: TGTGCCAGCAGCTTAGAAATGGGAGGGGCAGGGTATGGCTACACCTTC. Protein product: CASSLEMGGAGYGYTF.

This clonotype was found many times. J is TRBJ2-5 and V is TRBV5-1; D gene ambiguous. The CDR3 covers 16 residues. The ends were cut back, 0 bases at V and 2 bases at J, with 14 bases in the middle. CDR1 and CDR2 from the germline V gene are SGHRS and YFSETQ. The CDR3 loop reads CASSLVARSLQETQYF. The CDR3 DNA reads as TGCGCCAGCAGCTTGGTCGCCAGGTCACTACAAGAGACCCAGTACTTC.

The chain couples TRBV7-8 to TRBJ2-5; the match to TRBD2 covers 7 bases. Germline lookup yields CDR1 SGHVS and CDR2 FQNEAQ. With V trimmed by 5 bases and J by 2 bases, 11 bases remained unmatched. The CDR3 spans 16 residues. The CDR3, as DNA: TGTGCCAGCAGCCAAGGTCCGGGGGGAATTCAAGAGACCCAGTACTTC. The encoded protein is CASSQGPGGIQETQYF.

The table lists this clonotype with a count of one. The chain couples TRBV18 to TRBJ2-4; tentatively, D is TRBD1 (6 bases). The J call may not be correct, given that the DNA end is closer to TRBJ2-7. Germline V CDR1 and CDR2: KGHSH, LQKENI. The CDR3 has 15 amino acids. The CDR3 DNA follows: TGTGCCAGCTCAACCAGGGGAACAGGGCTCTACGAGCAGTACTTC. Residues: CASSTRGTGLYEQYF.

The J gene is TRBJ2-2, the V gene TRBV5-1; D is uncertain. Germline V gene lookup returns CDR1 SGHRS and CDR2 YFSETQ. The CDR3 contains 13 residues. The ends were cut back, 0 bases at V and 6 bases at J, with 6 bases in the middle. CDR3 residues: CASSLVVAGELFF. In DNA form, the CDR3 reads TGCGCCAGCAGCTTGGTAGTCGCCGGGGAGCTGTTTTTT.

This clonotype has only a few counts. J is TRBJ2-6 and V is TRBV12-3 or TRBV12-4; D is ambiguous. The length of the CDR3 is 15 residues. Trimming cost V 6 bases and J 0 bases, with 9 bases left between them. CDR3 sequence reads: CASRTSPSGANVLTF. In DNA, the CDR3 is TGTGCCAGCAGGACCTCACCCTCTGGGGCCAACGTCCTGACTTTC.